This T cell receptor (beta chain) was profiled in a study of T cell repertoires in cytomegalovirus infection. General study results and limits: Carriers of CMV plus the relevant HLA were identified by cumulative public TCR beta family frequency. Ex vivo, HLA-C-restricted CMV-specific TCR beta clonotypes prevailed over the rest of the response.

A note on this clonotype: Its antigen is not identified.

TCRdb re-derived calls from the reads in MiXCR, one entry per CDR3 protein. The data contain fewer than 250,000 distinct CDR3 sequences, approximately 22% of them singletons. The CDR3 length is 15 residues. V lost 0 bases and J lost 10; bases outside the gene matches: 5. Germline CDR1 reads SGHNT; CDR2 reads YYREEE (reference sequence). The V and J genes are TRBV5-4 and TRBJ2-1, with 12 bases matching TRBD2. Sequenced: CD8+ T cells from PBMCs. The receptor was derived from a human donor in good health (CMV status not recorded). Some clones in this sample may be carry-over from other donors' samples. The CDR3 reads CASSLVASGGAEQFF. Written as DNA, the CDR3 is TGTGCCAGCAGCTTGGTGGCTAGCGGGGGGGCCGAGCAGTTCTTC.